This TCR beta chain was sequenced in a study of T-cell memory formation after mild COVID-19. Via MiXCR, TCRdb re-called the 5' RACE reads, giving one row per CDR3 protein. The table lists 150,000 to 200,000 distinct CDR3 sequences, 14% of them singletons. Per germline, CDR1 DFQATT and CDR2 SNEGSKA (reference sequence). The CDR3 length is 12 residues. After removal of 3 bases from V and 4 bases from J, the junction contained 2 bases not matched to a gene. The sequence came from an adult woman who had mild COVID-19 (a few samples of this study predate the infection). Cell type and time point are not known. The rearrangement joins TRBV20-1 to TRBJ1-1; 7 bases are shared with TRBD1. Sequencing input: PBMCs or a T cell subset sorted from them (not recorded which). The CDR3 sequence is CSASRGGTEAFF. CDR3 sequence (DNA): TGCAGTGCTAGCAGGGGGGGCACTGAAGCTTTCTTT.